The 14 T cell receptor beta chains below all came from one sample that was sequenced in a study of blood T cell repertoires in COVID-19. Some clones are missing from TCRdb's copy, which holds only in-frame ones; the method was immunoSEQ multiplex PCR. The sample gives roughly 42,000 clones, 70% to 90% of which show up once; roughly 4.5% is in the top ten. Input material: peripheral blood. These TCRs come from a man aged 55 to 70 with acute or convalescent COVID-19.

The CDR3 region is CAWSRQGAGEQYF. For the CDR3, the DNA is TGTGCCTGGAGTAGGCAGGGGGCAGGCGAGCAGTACTTC. This sequence joins TRBV30 and TRBJ2-7; 8 positions agree with TRBD1. The germline V gene has CDR1 GTSNPN and CDR2 SVGIG (reference sequence). Trimming at V came to 2 bases and at J to 6 bases, leaving 6 bases not matched to a gene. This CDR3 spans 13 amino acids.

The chain couples TRBV9 to TRBJ2-7; 7 bases align to TRBD1. The CDR3 consists of 14 residues. Germline V gene data show CDR1 as SGDLS and CDR2 as YYNGEE. Losses at the gene ends were 4 bases for V and 9 bases for J; bases not matched to a gene: 13. The CDR3 loop reads CASSTGQPDLMQYF. CDR3 bases: TGTGCCAGCAGCACGGGACAGCCCGACCTAATGCAGTACTTC.

CDR3 DNA sequence: TGTGCCAGCAGTTATATGACTGAAGCTTTCTTT. Amino acid sequence: CASSYMTEAFF. The chain links TRBV6-2 or TRBV6-3 to TRBJ1-1; D is uncertain. V was cut by 3 bases and J by 5 bases, with 4 bases left in between. Germline CDR1 and CDR2: MNHEY and SVGEGT. This CDR3 is 11 amino acids long.

This clone was detected only once. This sequence joins TRBV2 and TRBJ1-4, with D possibly TRBD1 on 5 matching bases. Germline V gene data show CDR1 as SNHLY and CDR2 as FYNNEI. V shed 4 bases and J shed 8 bases, with 17 bases lying between them. The CDR3 consists of 15 residues. CDR3 protein: CASSAQGRAGEKLFF. CDR3 coding DNA: TGTGCCAGCAGTGCTCAGGGCAGGGCAGGAGAAAAACTGTTTTTT.

The genes are TRBV11-2 and TRBJ2-1, with D possibly TRBD2 on 6 matching bases. This CDR3 has 16 residues. In germline, CDR1 is SGHAT, CDR2 FQNNGV. V lost 2 bases and J 5 bases, leaving 16 bases between the germline ends. As DNA, the CDR3 is TGTGCCAGCAGCTTAAGGGCGGGGCCCTCGGACAATGAGCAGTTCTTC. Its translation: CASSLRAGPSDNEQFF.

V and J are TRBV14 and TRBJ2-3; 7 nucleotides line up with TRBD1. There are 13 residues in the CDR3. With 4 bases clipped from V and 7 bases from J, the junction kept 5 bases outside the gene matches. Germline V lookup: CDR1 SGHDN, CDR2 FVKESK. The CDR3 sequence: CASSLGTAYTQYF. The CDR3 DNA sequence: TGTGCCAGCAGCCTGGGGACAGCTTATACGCAGTATTTT.

The genes are TRBV3-1 (or the pseudogene TRBV3-2) and TRBJ1-1; D is perhaps TRBD1 (5 bases). CDR1 and CDR2 from the germline V gene are LGHDT and YNNKEL (reference sequence). The CDR3 spans 16 residues. Trimming shortened V by 0 bases and J by 1 base, and 12 bases separated the two germline ends. Here the CDR3 reads CASSQDRETPNTEAFF. The CDR3 DNA is TGTGCCAGCAGCCAAGACAGGGAAACACCGAACACTGAAGCTTTCTTT.

The rearrangement joins TRBV19 to TRBJ1-2; the D is unclear. The V gene lost 0 bases and the J gene lost 8 bases, with 10 bases spanning the gap. The CDR3 length is 13 residues. From germline, CDR1 is LNHDA and CDR2 SQIVND (reference sequence). Written as DNA, the CDR3 is TGTGCCAGTAGTATAGAAGGACTGTTGGGCTACACCTTC. This translates into CASSIEGLLGYTF.

This sequence joins TRBV18 and TRBJ2-7, with D perhaps matching TRBD2 (6 bases). Deletions cut 6 bases from V and 0 bases from J, with 15 bases between. This CDR3 contains 15 residues. Germline CDR1 is KGHSH and CDR2 is LQKENI. CDR3 amino acids: CASSPSAGSSYEQYF. The CDR3 DNA follows: TGTGCCAGCTCTCCCTCGGCCGGGAGCTCCTACGAGCAGTACTTC.

The rearrangement uses TRBV27 and TRBJ1-2; TRBD1 might be the D (6 bases). The CDR3 covers 14 residues. CDR1 and CDR2 (germline): MNHEY, SMNVEV (reference sequence). V gave up 2 bases and J gave up 7 bases, with 14 bases separating them. This CDR3 reads CASSLKDSGSGYTF. Written as DNA, the CDR3 is TGTGCCAGCAGTTTAAAGGACAGTGGCTCTGGCTACACCTTC.

The V and J genes are TRBV7-2 and TRBJ2-7; 10 positions match TRBD2. Trimming at V came to 0 bases and at J to 5 bases, leaving 7 bases not matched to a gene. Germline V lookup: CDR1 SGHTA, CDR2 FQGNSA. The CDR3 totals 16 residues. The CDR3 coding sequence is TGTGCCAGCAGCTTAGCGGGGACTAGCGTTAAGGACGAGCAGTACTTC. Protein sequence: CASSLAGTSVKDEQYF.

This rearrangement joins TRBV5-4 to TRBJ2-5; perhaps TRBD1 as D (6 bases). Between the trimmed V and J ends, which lost 3 bases and 0 bases, there was a span of 9 bases. The length of the CDR3 is 14 residues. Germline assignment: CDR1 SGHNT and CDR2 YYREEE (reference sequence). CDR3 sequence (DNA): TGTGCCAGCAGCTCTGGACAGAACCAAGAGACCCAGTACTTC. This encodes CASSSGQNQETQYF. The variable domain in full, completed from reference TRBV5-4 and TRBJ2-5, reads ETGVTQSPTHLIKTRGQQVTLRCSSQSGHNTVSWYQQALGQGPQFIFQYYREEENGRGNFPPRFSGLQFPNYSSELNVNALELDDSALYLCASSSGQNQETQYFGPGTRLLVL.

The V and J genes are TRBV11-3 and TRBJ1-5; the match to TRBD1 covers 8 bases. V gave up 3 bases and J gave up 5 bases; unmatched junction bases: 12. The germline CDR1 and CDR2 sequences are SGHNT and YENEEA. This CDR3 spans 17 amino acids. The CDR3 loop reads CASSLRQGTVPHQPQHF. Here the CDR3 DNA reads TGTGCCAGCAGCTTGAGACAGGGGACCGTGCCCCATCAGCCCCAGCATTTT.

The chain employs TRBV3-1 (or the pseudogene TRBV3-2) and TRBJ2-2; D call uncertain. Trimming left V 1 base short and J 8 bases short, with 14 bases between. CDR1 is LGHDT, CDR2 YNNKEL, per germline (reference sequence). This CDR3 comprises 15 residues. In DNA form, the CDR3 reads TGTGCCAGCAGCCAAGCTCAGGCTTTCAAAGGGGAGCTGTTTTTT. It translates to CASSQAQAFKGELFF.